Each of the 13 T cell receptor beta chains below was sequenced from the same sample in a study of identical twins listed by TCRdb under 2016. The receptor library was made with 5' RACE. The run used an Illumina HiSeq 2000. TCRdb applied fastp at Q25 and MiXCR to the public reads, then kept only in-frame beta chains. Identical CDR3 proteins give one entry, which carries the most common genes and DNA. Within this sample are 1,800,000 or so distinct CDR3 sequences, with less than 40% of them counted one time only. The leading ten clones occupy roughly 0.3% of the sample. Sample: cord blood. Receptors were obtained from a newborn girl in good health.

In regard to this clonotype: An end of the junction does not agree with germline; a read error may underlie this. V usage is TRBV13 and J usage is TRBJ2-1; the match to TRBD2 covers 7 bases. Germline V lookup: CDR1 PRHDT, CDR2 FYEKMQ (reference sequence). The CDR3 is 17 residues long. The CDR3 region has the DNA TGTGCCAGCAGCTTAGTAAAGGGCGGGAGTTATAACAATGAGCGGTACTTC. It is translated as CASSLVKGGSYNNERYF.

The V and J genes are TRBV19 and TRBJ1-5, with 7 bases identical to TRBD1. V shed 7 bases and J 3 bases; nucleotides not matched to a gene: 6. Germline values: CDR1 LNHDA, CDR2 SQIVND (reference sequence). This CDR3 contains 14 residues. CDR3 sequence (DNA): TGTGCCAGTACCGGACAGGCCCTCAATCAGCCCCAGCATTTT. Its protein is CASTGQALNQPQHF. Drawing the rest from reference TRBV19 and TRBJ1-5, the complete variable domain is DGGITQSPKYLFRKEGQNVTLSCEQNLNHDAMYWYRQDPGQGLRLIYYSQIVNDFQKGDIAEGYSVSREKKESFPLTVTSAQKNPTAFYLCASTGQALNQPQHFGDGTRLSIL.

The V and J genes are TRBV14 and TRBJ1-2; D is undetermined. Germline V gene data show CDR1 as SGHDN and CDR2 as FVKESK. Deletions cut 4 bases from V and 5 bases from J, with 17 bases between. The CDR3 spans 15 residues. The CDR3 sequence is CASSPKEIQGYGYTF. In nucleotides, the CDR3 is TGTGCCAGCAGCCCAAAGGAAATCCAAGGGTATGGCTACACCTTC.

This clonotype was detected only a few times. The chain joins TRBV28 to TRBJ2-7, with 9 bases matching TRBD1. Trimming at V came to 0 bases and at J to 3 bases, leaving 3 bases not matched to a gene. The germline gives CDR1 MDHEN, CDR2 SYDVKM. The CDR3 loop spans 15 amino acids. The CDR3, as DNA: TGTGCCAGCAGTTTATGGGACAGGGGCGTCTACGAGCAGTACTTC. It yields the protein CASSLWDRGVYEQYF.

This chain connects TRBV5-1 to TRBJ1-2; D is unclear. CDR1 and CDR2 (germline): SGHRS, YFSETQ. Deletions cut 2 bases from V and 4 bases from J, with 12 bases between. The CDR3 sequence is 14 residues long. CDR3 bases: TGCGCCAGCAGCTTTGAACCCGCCTCCTATGGCTACACCTTC. Protein product: CASSFEPASYGYTF.

This clonotype was detected only a few times. The chain has TRBV10-3 and TRBJ1-4; 7 bases are a match to TRBD1. Losses at the gene ends were 9 bases for V and 8 bases for J; bases not matched to a gene: 9. This CDR3 spans 13 amino acids. Germline-derived CDR1 and CDR2 are ENHRY and SYGVKD. CDR3 region: CAIRQGYTEKLFF. CDR3 DNA sequence: TGTGCCATTCGACAGGGTTACACGGAAAAACTGTTTTTT.

The gene calls are TRBV19 and TRBJ2-5; D possibly corresponds to TRBD2 (6 bases). The J call is uncertain, as TRBJ2-7 better fits the DNA end. Germline V CDR1 and CDR2: LNHDA, SQIVND (reference sequence). This CDR3 is 13 amino acids long. The CDR3 bases are TGTGCCAGTAGTATGGGGAGAGCGGGCGAGCAGTACTTC. The encoded protein is CASSMGRAGEQYF.

The V gene is TRBV7-9, the J gene TRBJ2-5, with TRBD2 matching over 7 bases. This CDR3 contains 13 residues. Germline V gene data show CDR1 as SEHNR and CDR2 as FQNEAQ (reference sequence). Trimming took 6 bases from V and 5 from J; bases not matched to a gene: 6. CDR3 in amino acids: CASSELARETQYF. CDR3 DNA sequence: TGTGCCAGCAGTGAACTAGCGAGGGAGACCCAGTACTTC.

CDR3: CASSATGTSIAYEQFF. CDR3 DNA sequence: TGTGCCAGCAGCGCTACCGGGACTAGCATCGCCTATGAGCAGTTCTTC. V gene TRBV9 combines with J gene TRBJ2-1, with TRBD2 matching 9 bases. The germline CDR1 and CDR2 sequences are SGDLS and YYNGEE. This CDR3 is built from 16 residues. The J segment lost 8 bases and the V segment lost 3 bases, leaving 12 bases of the junction unmatched.

The chain is built from TRBV7-9 and TRBJ2-5; 8 nucleotides match TRBD2. The germline V gene encodes CDR1 SEHNR and CDR2 FQNEAQ (reference sequence). The CDR3 sequence is 14 residues long. With V trimmed by 5 bases and J by 4 bases, 6 bases remained unmatched. CDR3 nucleotide sequence: TGTGCCAGCAGCAATACTCGGGGGGGAGAGACCCAGTACTTC. It translates to CASSNTRGGETQYF.

The chain employs TRBV19 and TRBJ2-5; no definite D call. CDR3 length: 13 residues. The V gene's germline CDR1 is LNHDA and CDR2 SQIVND (reference sequence). V lost 7 bases and J 5 bases, leaving 14 bases between the germline ends. The CDR3 DNA is TGTGCCAGTACCCGCACCCATCGGGAGACCCAGTACTTC. Encoded protein: CASTRTHRETQYF.

In its sample, this clonotype was seen a few times. This chain links TRBV15 with TRBJ2-3, with 9 bases matching TRBD1. V lost 3 bases and J lost 3; bases outside the gene matches: 13. Germline V lookup: CDR1 LNHNV, CDR2 YYDKDF (reference sequence). The CDR3 is 18 residues long. In DNA, the CDR3 is TGTGCCACCAGCAGCCCACTGGTGGACAGGGGAAAGACAGATACGCAGTATTTT. Protein: CATSSPLVDRGKTDTQYF.

This clonotype was found once. The chain has TRBV20-1 and TRBJ1-5; D gene unclear. The CDR3 length is 13 residues. CDR1 is DFQATT, CDR2 SNEGSKA, per germline (reference sequence). V was pared by 5 bases and J by 6 bases, with 14 bases between. The CDR3 sequence: CSAYRREGQPQHF. CDR3 in DNA: TGCAGTGCTTACCGAAGGGAAGGTCAGCCCCAGCATTTT.